Below, 31 T cell receptor beta chains from the same sample are listed, as sequenced in a study of cytomegalovirus exposure and HLA in healthy donors. Primers included in the PCR were 60 Vbeta and 13 Jbeta primers. Clones were sequenced by immunoSEQ multiplex PCR, and TCRdb holds only the in-frame ones, with some missing. The data contain more than 150,000 clones, about 80% of them singletons. Specimen: PBMCs. Receptors were obtained from a woman aged 30 to 39 in good health and CMV-seronegative.

The chain uses TRBV2 and TRBJ1-4, with 8 bases that match TRBD1. V lost 8 bases to trimming and J lost 5 bases; unmatched junction nucleotides: 13. The CDR3 is 16 residues long. CDR1 and CDR2 from the germline V gene are SNHLY and FYNNEI. The DNA for the CDR3 is TGTGCCAGCTCCCCGGTGGTAGGACAGGGAAATGAAAAACTGTTTTTT. This translates into CASSPVVGQGNEKLFF.

The gene calls are TRBV5-6 and TRBJ2-5, with TRBD1 as a possible D gene (6 bases). Trimming pared 1 base from V and 0 bases from J, leaving 19 bases between. The germline gives CDR1 SGHDT, CDR2 YYEEEE. The CDR3 contains 18 residues. The CDR3 nucleotides are TGTGCCAGCAGCTTGCGTTCTTCGGGCAGGGGAAACCAAGAGACCCAGTACTTC. This encodes CASSLRSSGRGNQETQYF.

This clone was found a few times. J is TRBJ2-7 and V is TRBV5-1; D is unresolved. Germline V gives CDR1 SGHRS, CDR2 YFSETQ. The CDR3 consists of 13 residues. Trimming stripped 4 bases from V and 1 base from J, with 9 bases between. The CDR3 spells CASSLDTSYEQYF. The DNA for the CDR3 is TGCGCCAGCAGCCTTGACACATCCTACGAGCAGTACTTC. The full variable domain, its missing parts supplied by reference TRBV5-1 and TRBJ2-7, is KAGVTQTPRYLIKTRGQQVTLSCSPISGHRSVSWYQQTPGQGLQFLFEYFSETQRNKGNFPGRFSGRQFSNSRSEMNVSTLELGDSALYLCASSLDTSYEQYFGPGTRLTVT.

The chain employs TRBV9 and TRBJ2-3; D is possibly TRBD1 (5 bases). This CDR3 has 12 residues. The V gene's germline CDR1 is SGDLS and CDR2 YYNGEE. The V and J ends lost 3 bases and 3 bases respectively, with 5 bases between them. The CDR3 nucleotides read TGTGCCAGCAGCGCAGGGACAGATACGCAGTATTTT. Translation gives CASSAGTDTQYF.

V gene TRBV27 combines with J gene TRBJ2-1; D not certain. Germline CDR1 and CDR2: MNHEY and SMNVEV (reference sequence). This CDR3 has 13 residues. V lost 2 bases to trimming and J lost 3 bases, with 5 bases between them. The CDR3 is CASSLGSYNEQFF. CDR3 in DNA: TGTGCCAGCAGTTTAGGCAGCTACAATGAGCAGTTCTTC.

The chain is built from TRBV12-2 and TRBJ2-1; TRBD2, the D gene given by the table, was not confirmed from the DNA. TRBV12-2 is described as a pseudogene. The CDR3 has 17 residues. CDR3 bases: TGTGCAAGTCGCTTAGATAGGACTAGCGGTTCCTACAATGAGCAGTTCTTC. Translating gives CASRLDRTSGSYNEQFF.

V is TRBV6-5 and J is TRBJ2-1; 14 bases are shared with TRBD2. Germline CDR1 MNHEY, CDR2 SVGAGI. V shed 6 bases, J shed 6 bases, and the junction held 4 bases outside the gene matches. This CDR3 is 15 amino acids long. CDR3 sequence (DNA): TGTGCCAGCAGGAGACTAGCGGGAGGGGTCAATGAGCAGTTCTTC. Protein sequence: CASRRLAGGVNEQFF.

This clone was counted only a few times. The rearrangement uses TRBV11-2 and TRBJ1-1; the match to TRBD1 covers 8 bases. CDR1 SGHAT and CDR2 FQNNGV come from the germline V gene. J was trimmed by 11 bases and V by 0 bases; bases with no gene match: 8. The CDR3 runs 14 residues. In nucleotides, the CDR3 is TGTGCCAGCAGCTTAGATGTCCGACAGGGGCAGGCTTTCTTT. Its protein product is CASSLDVRQGQAFF.

A single count supports this clone. This rearrangement joins TRBV6-5 to TRBJ2-1, with D tentatively TRBD1 (7 bases). Germline V lookup: CDR1 MNHEY, CDR2 SVGAGI. The CDR3 sequence is 16 residues long. The V gene lost 2 bases and the J gene lost 9 bases, with 20 bases spanning the gap. CDR3: CASSYLTSGGLGEQFF. CDR3 bases: TGTGCCAGCAGTTACCTTACCTCAGGGGGGCTCGGTGAGCAGTTCTTC.

This clone was seen once. The rearrangement uses TRBV2 and TRBJ1-6; 8 nucleotides align to TRBD1. Germline lookup yields CDR1 SNHLY and CDR2 FYNNEI. After removal of 8 bases from V and 6 bases from J, the junction contained 6 bases not matched to a gene. The CDR3 is 14 residues long. CDR3 protein: CASGLTGANSPLHF. Written as DNA, the CDR3 is TGTGCCAGCGGGCTGACAGGGGCTAATTCACCCCTCCACTTT. Full variable domain (outside the CDR3, taken from reference TRBV2 and TRBJ1-6): EPEVTQTPSHQVTQMGQEVILRCVPISNHLYFYWYRQILGQKVEFLVSFYNNEISEKSEIFDDQFSVERPDGSNFTLKIRSTKLEDSAMYFCASGLTGANSPLHFGNGTRLTVT.

The chain has TRBV6-5 and TRBJ2-7, with D possibly TRBD2 on 5 matching bases. CDR1 MNHEY and CDR2 SVGAGI come from the germline V gene. V lost 2 bases and J lost 4, with 18 bases in between. The CDR3 spans 16 residues. The CDR3 region is CASSYNGIPLFYEQYF. In DNA form, the CDR3 reads TGTGCCAGCAGTTACAACGGGATTCCGCTTTTTTACGAGCAGTACTTC.

This chain uses TRBV7-9 with TRBJ2-5; TRBD1 matches at 9 bases. The CDR3 loop spans 17 amino acids. CDR1 is SEHNR, CDR2 FQNEAQ, per germline (reference sequence). The trim removed 1 base at V and 2 bases at J, leaving 8 bases unmatched. As DNA, the CDR3 is TGTGCCAGCAGCTTAGGTACAGGGGGCACCTATCAAGAGACCCAGTACTTC. Translation: CASSLGTGGTYQETQYF.

The gene calls are TRBV15 and TRBJ2-6, with D possibly TRBD2 on 5 matching bases. The CDR3 length is 17 residues. The V gene lost 4 bases and the J gene lost 2 bases, with 15 bases spanning the gap. Germline assignment: CDR1 LNHNV and CDR2 YYDKDF (reference sequence). The CDR3 protein is CATSTHVTGAGANVLTF. As DNA, the CDR3 is TGTGCCACCAGCACCCACGTAACCGGGGCTGGGGCCAACGTCCTGACTTTC. The entire variable domain, with the rest obtained from reference TRBV15 and TRBJ2-6, is as follows: DAMVIQNPRYQVTQFGKPVTLSCSQTLNHNVMYWYQQKSSQAPKLLFHYYDKDFNNEADTPDNFQSRRPNTSFCFLDIRSPGLGDTAMYLCATSTHVTGAGANVLTFGAGSRLTVL.

This clone was observed once. The chain combines TRBV18 with TRBJ2-5; D is possibly TRBD2 (6 bases). The germline V gene has CDR1 KGHSH and CDR2 LQKENI. The CDR3 totals 16 residues. The ends were cut back, 2 bases at V and 1 base at J, with 14 bases in the middle. CDR3 amino acids: CASSPLDSGSQETQYF. The CDR3 DNA reads TGTGCCAGCTCACCATTGGATAGCGGCTCCCAAGAGACCCAGTACTTC.

About this clone itself: The same CDR3 also results from other DNA sequences found in this sample. The chain joins TRBV7-9 to TRBJ2-1, with D hard to call. This CDR3 has 15 residues. CDR1 SEHNR and CDR2 FQNEAQ come from the germline V gene (reference sequence). V shed 1 base and J shed 0 bases, with 7 bases lying between them. As DNA, the CDR3 is TGTGCCAGCAGCTTAGACTCTGGCTCCTACAATGAGCAGTTCTTC. This sequence encodes CASSLDSGSYNEQFF.

The chain links TRBV21-1 to TRBJ1-2; TRBD1 is taken as the D call from the table, unchecked against the DNA. TRBV21-1 is flagged as a pseudogene. The CDR3 loop spans 18 amino acids. The CDR3 DNA is TGTGCCAGCAGCAAAGGAGTGTATAAGGCAGGGGAGCAATGTGGCTACACCTTC. Translating gives CASSKGVYKAGEQCGYTF.

The chain joins TRBV11-2 to TRBJ1-1; possibly TRBD1 for D (6 bases). Trimming pared 1 base from V and 0 bases from J, leaving 12 bases between. The CDR3 extends over 16 amino acids. CDR1 and CDR2 (germline): SGHAT, FQNNGV. CDR3 in DNA: TGTGCCAGCAGCTTAGGAAACAGGGCCATGAACACTGAAGCTTTCTTT. It codes for CASSLGNRAMNTEAFF. Together with reference TRBV11-2 and TRBJ1-1, the CDR3 gives the full variable domain: EAGVAQSPRYKIIEKRQSVAFWCNPISGHATLYWYQQILGQGPKLLIQFQNNGVVDDSQLPKDRFSAERLKGVDSTLKIQPAKLEDSAVYLCASSLGNRAMNTEAFFGQGTRLTVV.

The gene calls are TRBV27 and TRBJ2-1, with 10 bases lining up with TRBD2. V lost 6 bases and J lost 7; bases outside the gene matches: 9. The CDR3 has 15 residues. Germline CDR1 and CDR2: MNHEY and SMNVEV (reference sequence). CDR3 sequence reads: CASSLGTSGDNEQFF. In DNA, the CDR3 is TGTGCCAGCAGCTTGGGAACTAGCGGGGATAATGAGCAGTTCTTC.

This clone has only a few counts. This chain connects TRBV4-3 to TRBJ2-1; weak D call: TRBD1 (6 bases). Germline V CDR1 and CDR2: LGHNA, YSLEER. V lost 1 base, J lost 6 bases, and 13 bases lay in between. This CDR3 region has 15 residues. The CDR3 DNA sequence: TGCGCCAGCAGCCAAGGGAGGACAGCGATCAATGAGCAGTTCTTC. It specifies CASSQGRTAINEQFF.

The chain couples TRBV5-1 to TRBJ2-5; TRBD2 is a possible D gene (5 bases). The CDR3 covers 14 residues. V was clipped by 3 bases and J by 5 bases, with 14 bases between them. Germline V gives CDR1 SGHRS, CDR2 YFSETQ. The CDR3 DNA is TGCGCCAGCAGCTCACGAGGGTCTGGGGAGACCCAGTACTTC. Residues: CASSSRGSGETQYF.

The chain has TRBV6-6 and TRBJ1-2; D may be TRBD1 (5 bases). The germline V gene encodes CDR1 MNHNY and CDR2 SVGAGI (reference sequence). V was shortened by 4 bases and J by 2 bases, with 11 bases between the two germline ends. The CDR3 runs to 14 residues. CDR3 protein: CASSSVGGNYGYTF. DNA of the CDR3: TGTGCCAGCAGTTCCGTGGGGGGGAACTATGGCTACACCTTC.

The chain uses TRBV7-6 and TRBJ2-4; D perhaps matches TRBD1 (6 bases). With 1 base removed from V and 1 base from J, the gap between germline ends came to 14 bases. The CDR3 contains 17 residues. In germline, CDR1 is SGHVS, CDR2 FNYEAQ. The CDR3 DNA is TGTGCCAGCAGCTTAGATCAGGGGCTGGATGCCAAAAACATTCAGTACTTC. It encodes CASSLDQGLDAKNIQYF.

The chain links TRBV29-1 to TRBJ2-7; no definite D call. The CDR3 loop spans 13 amino acids. Germline assignment: CDR1 SQVTM and CDR2 ANQGSEA. Between the trimmed V and J ends, which lost 4 bases and 1 base, there was a span of 11 bases. In DNA form, the CDR3 reads TGCAGCGTTGGTTCGCGCATGTCCTACGAGCAGTACTTC. Translation gives CSVGSRMSYEQYF.

This chain connects TRBV15 to TRBJ1-2; 12 positions agree with TRBD1. Germline V lookup: CDR1 LNHNV, CDR2 YYDKDF (reference sequence). The CDR3 runs 14 residues. V trimming: 4 bases; J trimming: 7 bases; junction bases outside the gene matches: 4. This CDR3 is CATSKGQGASGYTF. The DNA for the CDR3 is TGTGCCACCAGCAAGGGACAGGGGGCGAGTGGCTACACCTTC.

V usage is TRBV6-5 and J usage is TRBJ2-2; D is possibly TRBD2 (5 bases). The CDR3 is 13 residues long. V lost 6 bases and J lost 1, with 6 bases in between. Per the germline V gene, CDR1 is MNHEY and CDR2 is SVGAGI. In DNA, the CDR3 is TGTGCCAGCAGACTAGAGAACACCGGGGAGCTGTTTTTT. As protein: CASRLENTGELFF.

The V call is TRBV5-6, the J call TRBJ2-3; 8 positions agree with TRBD2. The CDR3 spans 15 residues. Germline CDR1 is SGHDT and CDR2 is YYEEEE. V trimming: 2 bases; J trimming: 1 base; junction bases outside the gene matches: 3. The CDR3 sequence: CASSFEAGGTDTQYF. In DNA, the CDR3 is TGTGCCAGCAGCTTCGAAGCGGGGGGCACAGATACGCAGTATTTT.

The chain carries TRBV5-1 and TRBJ2-6; TRBD2 aligns across 7 bases. With V trimmed by 3 bases and J by 0 bases, 6 bases remained unmatched. The CDR3 has 17 residues. Germline-derived CDR1 and CDR2 are SGHRS and YFSETQ. CDR3 nucleotides: TGCGCCAGCAGCTCCTTGGGACTAATCTCTGGGGCCAACGTCCTGACTTTC. Translated, it gives CASSSLGLISGANVLTF.

V and J are TRBV11-2 and TRBJ2-7, with D perhaps matching TRBD1 (7 bases). V lost 2 bases, J lost 1 base, and 12 bases lay in between. Germline CDR1 and CDR2: SGHAT and FQNNGV. CDR3 length: 15 residues. The CDR3 loop is CASSLSRGVSYEQYF. The CDR3 DNA follows: TGTGCCAGCAGCTTAAGCAGGGGGGTATCCTACGAGCAGTACTTC.

The gene calls are TRBV25-1 and TRBJ1-2, with a possible D match to TRBD1 (6 bases). Trimming removed 8 bases at V and 5 bases at J, with 12 bases between. This CDR3 comprises 12 residues. In germline, CDR1 is MGHDK, CDR2 SYGVNS. CDR3 residues: CASGNRDYGYTF. Written as DNA, the CDR3 is TGTGCCAGCGGAAACAGGGATTATGGCTACACCTTC.

The chain links TRBV27 to TRBJ2-2, with 8 bases fitting TRBD1. This CDR3 is 18 amino acids long. Germline values: CDR1 MNHEY, CDR2 SMNVEV (reference sequence). Trimming at V came to 0 bases and at J to 5 bases, leaving 11 bases not matched to a gene. The chain's CDR3 is CASSLSPGGLGSTGELFF. DNA for the CDR3: TGTGCCAGCAGTTTATCCCCAGGGGGCCTAGGGTCGACCGGGGAGCTGTTTTTT.

This chain connects TRBV28 to TRBJ1-2; TRBD1 might be the D (5 bases). The CDR3 runs to 14 residues. The germline gives CDR1 MDHEN, CDR2 SYDVKM. With 5 bases removed from V and 8 bases from J, the gap between germline ends came to 18 bases. CDR3 amino acids: CASSRPAGRQGYTF. The CDR3 DNA sequence: TGTGCCAGCAGTAGACCCGCGGGGCGTCAAGGCTACACCTTC.